This T cell receptor beta chain was retrieved from a study of patients and donors after allogeneic stem cell transplantation. One entry per CDR3 protein, called by TCRdb with MiXCR from the RT-PCR reads. The table lists about 96,000 distinct CDR3 sequences, around 48% of them singletons. Germline CDR1 reads MDHEN; CDR2 reads SYDVKM. The CDR3 runs to 11 residues. Trimming stripped 3 bases from V and 7 bases from J, with 4 bases between. The chain carries TRBV28 and TRBJ1-5; D call uncertain. The sequenced sample consisted of blood, either unsorted or a sorted T cell fraction (not recorded which). The sequence derives from a human donor who was either an allogeneic HSCT recipient or a stem cell or donor lymphocyte infusion donor (not recorded which). It is not recorded whose cells these are; they may come from a transplant donor. The CDR3 bases are TGTGCCAGCAGTTTCGACCAGCCCCAGCATTTT. Translating gives CASSFDQPQHF. Complete variable domain (other parts from reference TRBV28 and TRBJ1-5): DVKVTQSSRYLVKRTGEKVFLECVQDMDHENMFWYRQDPGLGLRLIYFSYDVKMKEKGDIPEGYSVSREKKERFSLILESASTNQTSMYLCASSFDQPQHFGDGTRLSIL.